One sample yielded the 18 T cell receptor beta chains listed below, sequenced in a study of shared T cell receptors in the human thymus. Assay: immunoSEQ multiplex PCR; the TCRdb copy retains only in-frame clones and omits some. The sample lists hundreds of thousands of clones, around 82% seen once, with 0.01% to 0.015% in the top ten. These same records also appear under a second study, on human thymus T cells.

Sequenced material: thymocytes. These receptors were taken from a boy under two years old with a congenital heart defect.

The chain joins TRBV6-1 to TRBJ2-7; the match to TRBD1 covers 8 bases. Germline trimming cut 5 bases from V and 6 bases from J; bases unmatched to any gene: 9. The V gene's germline CDR1 is MNHNS and CDR2 SASEGT. The CDR3 contains 14 residues. The CDR3 region has the DNA TGTGCCAGCAGTAAGGCTGACAGGGGAGGCGAGCAGTACTTC. Translated: CASSKADRGGEQYF.

The chain couples TRBV4-3 to TRBJ2-7; the D gene is possibly TRBD2 (6 bases). Trimming removed 1 base at V and 3 bases at J, with 13 bases between. Germline V gene lookup returns CDR1 LGHNA and CDR2 YSLEER. This CDR3 is built from 15 residues. CDR3 sequence: CASSQGTNGYYEQYF. In nucleotides, the CDR3 is TGCGCCAGCAGCCAAGGGACTAATGGGTACTACGAGCAGTACTTC.

This clone was detected only once. The CDR3 loop reads CASSNTGGFGQPQHF. CDR3 sequence (DNA): TGTGCCAGCAGCAACACAGGGGGTTTCGGCCAGCCCCAGCATTTT. The rearrangement uses TRBV5-5 and TRBJ1-5; TRBD1 aligns across 8 bases. V dropped 4 bases and J dropped 7; count of bases not matched to a gene: 10. The CDR3 is 15 amino acids. Germline V gene lookup returns CDR1 SGHKS and CDR2 YYEKEE (reference sequence). Full variable domain (missing parts from reference TRBV5-5 and TRBJ1-5): DAGVTQSPTHLIKTRGQQVTLRCSPISGHKSVSWYQQVLGQGPQFIFQYYEKEERGRGNFPDRFSARQFPNYSSELNVNALLLGDSALYLCASSNTGGFGQPQHFGDGTRLSIL.

V gene TRBV9 combines with J gene TRBJ2-3, with 8 bases identical to TRBD2. In germline, CDR1 is SGDLS, CDR2 YYNGEE. The length of the CDR3 is 17 residues. V dropped 1 base and J dropped 5; count of bases not matched to a gene: 12. As DNA, the CDR3 is TGTGCCAGCAGCGTATCCCCTGGCCGGGAGGGCCTAGATACGCAGTATTTT. As protein: CASSVSPGREGLDTQYF.

This clone turned up a few times. J is TRBJ2-5 and V is TRBV7-6, with D perhaps TRBD1 (6 bases). Trimming stripped 8 bases from V and 3 bases from J, with 13 bases between. From germline, CDR1 is SGHVS and CDR2 FNYEAQ. The length of the CDR3 is 13 residues. In DNA, the CDR3 is TGTGCCAGCTCTCGACGGACAGAAGAGACCCAGTACTTC. Encoded protein: CASSRRTEETQYF.

The rearrangement joins TRBV6-1 to TRBJ1-1; a possible D gene is TRBD1 (6 bases). The germline V and J ends were trimmed by 8 bases and 5 bases, with 12 bases remaining between them. The CDR3 loop spans 12 amino acids. Per germline, CDR1 MNHNS and CDR2 SASEGT. The CDR3 spells CASHHQGTEAFF. CDR3 coding DNA: TGTGCCAGCCATCACCAGGGGACTGAAGCTTTCTTT.

The chain uses TRBV9 and TRBJ2-5, with TRBD2 identical over 7 bases. The V segment lost 4 bases and the J segment 3 bases; nucleotides outside the gene matches: 12. Per the germline V gene, CDR1 is SGDLS and CDR2 is YYNGEE. The CDR3 length is 16 residues. The CDR3 loop reads CASSPIKLAGEETQYF. The CDR3 DNA reads as TGTGCCAGCAGCCCTATCAAATTGGCGGGAGAAGAGACCCAGTACTTC. The full variable domain, rest sourced from reference TRBV9 and TRBJ2-5, is DSGVTQTPKHLITATGQRVTLRCSPRSGDLSVYWYQQSLDQGLQFLIQYYNGEERAKGNILERFSAQQFPDLHSELNLSSLELGDSALYFCASSPIKLAGEETQYFGPGTRLLVL.

The genes are TRBV5-1 and TRBJ2-1, with D maybe TRBD2 (6 bases). Germline CDR1 is SGHRS and CDR2 is YFSETQ. This CDR3 is built from 15 residues. Between the trimmed V and J ends, which lost 3 bases and 6 bases, there was a span of 16 bases. For the CDR3, the DNA is TGCGCCAGCAGCTACTCGGGAGAGGCTCCCAATGAGCAGTTCTTC. As protein: CASSYSGEAPNEQFF.

The chain is built from TRBV4-3 and TRBJ2-7; 8 positions agree with TRBD2. This CDR3 is 15 amino acids long. Germline V gene sequence: CDR1 LGHNA, CDR2 YSLEER. With V trimmed by 0 bases and J by 6 bases, 7 bases remained unmatched. Written as DNA, the CDR3 is TGCGCCAGCAGCCAAGATCCAGCGGGAGCTCTCGAGCAGTACTTC. This codes for CASSQDPAGALEQYF.

This chain joins TRBV11-2 and TRBJ1-3; no definite D call. V was trimmed by 2 bases and J by 1 base, leaving 9 bases between them. The CDR3 has 15 amino acids. CDR1 is SGHAT, CDR2 FQNNGV, per germline. As DNA, the CDR3 is TGTGCCAGCAGCTTAAACGGCGGTTCTGGAAACACCATATATTTT. As protein: CASSLNGGSGNTIYF.

The rearrangement joins TRBV7-8 to TRBJ1-2; D perhaps matches TRBD1 (5 bases). This CDR3 comprises 14 residues. Trimming stripped 1 base from V and 1 base from J, with 7 bases between. Germline CDR1 reads SGHVS; CDR2 reads FQNEAQ. The CDR3 here is CASSLGDSNYGYTF. DNA for the CDR3: TGTGCCAGCAGCTTAGGCGACAGTAACTATGGCTACACCTTC.

This sequence joins TRBV28 and TRBJ2-5, with 10 bases matching TRBD1. Looked up from germline, CDR1 is MDHEN and CDR2 is SYDVKM. With V trimmed by 4 bases and J by 3 bases, 2 bases remained unmatched. CDR3 length equals 14 residues. This chain's CDR3 is CASSCGTGEETQYF. CDR3 nucleotide sequence: TGTGCCAGCAGTTGTGGGACAGGGGAAGAGACCCAGTACTTC.

The chain has TRBV2 and TRBJ2-1, with 14 nucleotides matching TRBD2. J lost 5 bases, V lost 6 bases, and 9 bases had no gene match. The germline V gene encodes CDR1 SNHLY and CDR2 FYNNEI. The CDR3 has 17 amino acids. The CDR3 here is CASRKGTSGSYNNEQFF. The CDR3 DNA reads TGTGCCAGCAGGAAGGGGACTAGCGGGAGCTATAACAATGAGCAGTTCTTC.

The chain has TRBV25-1 and TRBJ2-5; 9 bases match TRBD1. CDR3 length equals 17 residues. Trimming at V came to 4 bases and at J to 5 bases, leaving 14 bases not matched to a gene. CDR1 MGHDK and CDR2 SYGVNS come from the germline V gene. CDR3 coding DNA: TGTGCCAGCAGTGCAATCACGATCGGGGACAGGGCGGAGACCCAGTACTTC. Its protein product is CASSAITIGDRAETQYF.

This chain connects TRBV7-3 to TRBJ2-6; the match to TRBD2 covers 7 bases. After removal of 0 bases from V and 3 bases from J, the junction contained 14 bases not matched to a gene. The CDR3 totals 20 residues. Germline-derived CDR1 and CDR2 are SGHTA and FQGTGA. The CDR3 DNA reads TGTGCCAGCAGCTTAACGCCGGCGGGAGCTACCCCCAGTGGGGCCAACGTCCTGACTTTC. Amino acid sequence: CASSLTPAGATPSGANVLTF.

J is TRBJ2-7 and V is TRBV11-2; D possibly corresponds to TRBD2 (6 bases). The germline V gene has CDR1 SGHAT and CDR2 FQNNGV. The CDR3 runs 15 residues. V dropped 3 bases and J dropped 3 bases, with 15 bases sitting between them. CDR3: CASSFPRDSYYEQYF. The CDR3 DNA follows: TGTGCCAGCAGCTTTCCCCGGGACTCTTACTACGAGCAGTACTTC.

The genes are TRBV4-3 and TRBJ2-7; TRBD1 is a possible D gene (8 bases). This CDR3 comprises 13 residues. In germline, CDR1 is LGHNA, CDR2 YSLEER. The ends were cut back, 5 bases at V and 4 bases at J, with 12 bases in the middle. CDR3 region: CASSVQGGYEQYF. The CDR3 bases are TGCGCCAGCAGCGTACAGGGGGGGTACGAGCAGTACTTC.

This clone was counted only a few times. The chain couples TRBV9 to TRBJ1-4; D gene ambiguous. The CDR3 sequence is 15 residues long. Trimming stripped 0 bases from V and 8 bases from J, with 14 bases between. The germline CDR1 and CDR2 sequences are SGDLS and YYNGEE. The CDR3 coding sequence is TGTGCCAGCAGCGTAGCTAAGGGCCGGGAGGAAAAACTGTTTTTT. As protein: CASSVAKGREEKLFF.